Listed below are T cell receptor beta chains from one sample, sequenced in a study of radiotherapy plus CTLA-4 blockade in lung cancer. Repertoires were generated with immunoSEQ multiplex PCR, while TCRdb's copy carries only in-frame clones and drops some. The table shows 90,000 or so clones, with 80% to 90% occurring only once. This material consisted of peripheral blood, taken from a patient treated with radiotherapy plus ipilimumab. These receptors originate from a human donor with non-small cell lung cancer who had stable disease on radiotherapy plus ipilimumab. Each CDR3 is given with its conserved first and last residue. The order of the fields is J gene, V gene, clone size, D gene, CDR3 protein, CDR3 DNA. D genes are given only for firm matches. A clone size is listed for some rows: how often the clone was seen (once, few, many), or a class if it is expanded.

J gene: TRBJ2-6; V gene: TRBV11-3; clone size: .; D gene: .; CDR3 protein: CASSLDSVSGANVLTF; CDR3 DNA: TGTGCCAGCAGCTTAGACAGCGTGAGCGGGGCCAACGTCCTGACTTTC
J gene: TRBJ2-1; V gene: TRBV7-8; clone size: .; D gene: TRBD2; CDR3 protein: CASSPIRAGGRNEQFF; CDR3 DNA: TGTGCCAGCAGCCCCATCCGGGCCGGGGGGAGGAATGAGCAGTTCTTC
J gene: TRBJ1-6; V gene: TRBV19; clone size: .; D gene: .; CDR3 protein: CASSIALQGESPLHF; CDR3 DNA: TGTGCCAGTAGTATAGCCCTGCAGGGAGAGTCACCCCTCCACTTT
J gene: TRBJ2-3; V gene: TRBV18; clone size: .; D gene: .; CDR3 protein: CASSTEFRTSDTQYF; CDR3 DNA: TGTGCCAGCTCAACCGAATTTCGAACGAGCGATACGCAGTATTTT
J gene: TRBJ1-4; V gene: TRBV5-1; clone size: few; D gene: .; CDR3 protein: CASSLGTGSRNEKLFF; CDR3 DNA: TGCGCCAGCAGCTTAGGAACAGGGAGCAGGAATGAAAAACTGTTTTTT
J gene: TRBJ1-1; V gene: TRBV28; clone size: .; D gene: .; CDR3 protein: CASSYGTEAFF; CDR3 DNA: TGTGCCAGCAGTTATGGGACTGAAGCTTTCTTT
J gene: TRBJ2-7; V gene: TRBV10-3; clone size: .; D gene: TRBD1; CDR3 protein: CAISESGTAGYEQYF; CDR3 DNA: TGTGCCATCAGTGAGTCGGGGACAGCCGGGTACGAGCAGTACTTC
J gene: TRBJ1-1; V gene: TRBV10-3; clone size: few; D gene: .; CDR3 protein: CAISESGEAFF; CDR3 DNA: TGTGCCATCAGTGAGTCCGGTGAAGCTTTCTTT
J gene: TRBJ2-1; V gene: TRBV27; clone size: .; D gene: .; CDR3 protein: CASSLRGDEQFF; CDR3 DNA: TGTGCCAGCAGTTTAAGGGGCGATGAGCAGTTCTTC
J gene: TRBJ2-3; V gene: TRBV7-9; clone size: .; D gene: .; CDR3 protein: CASSLEQGLTQYF; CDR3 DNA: TGTGCCAGCAGCTTAGAACAGGGCCTCACGCAGTATTTT
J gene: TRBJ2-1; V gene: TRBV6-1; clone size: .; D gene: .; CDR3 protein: CASSENGGMQFF; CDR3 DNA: TGTGCCAGCAGTGAAAATGGGGGTATGCAGTTCTTC
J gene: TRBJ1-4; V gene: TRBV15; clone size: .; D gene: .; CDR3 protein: CATSSVIATNEKLFF; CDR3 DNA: TGTGCCACCAGCAGTGTGATTGCAACTAATGAAAAACTGTTTTTT
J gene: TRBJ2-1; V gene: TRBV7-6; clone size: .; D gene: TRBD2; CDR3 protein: CASSHGTNNEQFF; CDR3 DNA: TGTGCCAGCAGCCATGGGACTAACAATGAGCAGTTCTTC
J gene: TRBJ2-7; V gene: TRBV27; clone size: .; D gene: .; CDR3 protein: CASSRLASSYEQYF; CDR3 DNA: TGTGCCAGCAGTCGGCTAGCGAGCTCCTACGAGCAGTACTTC
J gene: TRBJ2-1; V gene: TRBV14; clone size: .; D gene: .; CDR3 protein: CASSQGGSVEFF; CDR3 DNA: TGTGCCAGCAGCCAAGGCGGGTCTGTAGAGTTCTTC
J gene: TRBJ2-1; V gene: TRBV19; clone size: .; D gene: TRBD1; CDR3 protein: CASSIRQGAYNEQFF; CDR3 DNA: TGTGCCAGTAGTATTAGACAGGGGGCCTACAATGAGCAGTTCTTC
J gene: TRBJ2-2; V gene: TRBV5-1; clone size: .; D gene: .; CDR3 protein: CASSSLRQSNTGELFF; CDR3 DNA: TGCGCCAGCAGCTCTCTCAGACAGTCCAACACCGGGGAGCTGTTTTTT
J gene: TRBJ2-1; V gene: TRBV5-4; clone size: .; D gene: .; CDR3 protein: CASSLTDEQFF; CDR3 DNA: TGTGCCAGCAGCCTGACCGATGAGCAGTTCTTC
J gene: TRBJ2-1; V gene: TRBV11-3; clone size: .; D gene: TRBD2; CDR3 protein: CASSTGLEAEQFF; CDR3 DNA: TGTGCCAGCAGCACCGGACTAGAGGCTGAGCAGTTCTTC
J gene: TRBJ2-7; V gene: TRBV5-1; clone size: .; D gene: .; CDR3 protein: CASSLEVVGVSYEQYF; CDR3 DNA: TGCGCCAGCAGCTTGGAGGTAGTCGGCGTCTCCTACGAGCAGTACTTC
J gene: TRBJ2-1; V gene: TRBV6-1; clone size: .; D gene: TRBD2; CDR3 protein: CASGRREGYNEQFF; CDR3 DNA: TGTGCCAGCGGGAGACGGGAGGGCTACAATGAGCAGTTCTTC
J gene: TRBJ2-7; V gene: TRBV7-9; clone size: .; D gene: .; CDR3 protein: CASSLALRELHFEQYF; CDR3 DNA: TGTGCCAGCAGCTTAGCGCTAAGAGAACTCCACTTCGAGCAGTACTTC
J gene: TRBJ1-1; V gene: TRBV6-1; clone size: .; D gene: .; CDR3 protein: CASTERGRANTEAFF; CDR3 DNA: TGTGCCAGCACTGAAAGGGGGAGGGCGAACACTGAAGCTTTCTTT
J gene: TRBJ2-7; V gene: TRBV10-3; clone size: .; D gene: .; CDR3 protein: CAIRQDYEQYF; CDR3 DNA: TGTGCCATCCGGCAAGACTACGAGCAGTACTTC
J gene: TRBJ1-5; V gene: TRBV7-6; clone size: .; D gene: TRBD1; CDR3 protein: CASSSGTGGNQPQHF; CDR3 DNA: TGTGCCAGCAGCTCGGGCACAGGGGGTAACCAGCCCCAGCATTTT
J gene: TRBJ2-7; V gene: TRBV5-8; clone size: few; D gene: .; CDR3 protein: CASSLTGIYEQYF; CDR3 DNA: TGTGCCAGCAGCTTGACAGGGATATACGAGCAGTACTTC
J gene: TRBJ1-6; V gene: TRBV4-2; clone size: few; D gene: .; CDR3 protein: CASSQGQVNSPLHF; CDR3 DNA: TGTGCCAGCAGCCAAGGTCAAGTTAATTCACCCCTCCACTTT
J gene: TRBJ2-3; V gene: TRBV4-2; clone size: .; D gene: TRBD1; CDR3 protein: CASSRETGGDTDTQYF; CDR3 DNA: TGTGCCAGCAGCCGAGAGACAGGGGGCGATACAGATACGCAGTATTTT
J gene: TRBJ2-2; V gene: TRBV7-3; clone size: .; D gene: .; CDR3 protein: CASSLSGAKFANTGELFF; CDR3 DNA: TGTGCCAGCAGCTTAAGTGGGGCGAAGTTCGCGAACACCGGGGAGCTGTTTTTT
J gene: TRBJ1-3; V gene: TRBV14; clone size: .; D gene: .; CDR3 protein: CASSQVSSGNTIYF; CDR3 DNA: TGTGCCAGCAGCCAAGTGAGCTCTGGAAACACCATATATTTT
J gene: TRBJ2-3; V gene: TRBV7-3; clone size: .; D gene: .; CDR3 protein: CASSPRPGSATDTQYF; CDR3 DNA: TGTGCCAGCAGCCCCCGTCCCGGGTCGGCCACAGATACGCAGTATTTT
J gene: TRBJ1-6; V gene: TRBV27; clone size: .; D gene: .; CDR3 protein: CASSYRRGNSPLHF; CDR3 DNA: TGTGCCAGCAGTTATCGAAGGGGTAATTCACCCCTCCACTTT
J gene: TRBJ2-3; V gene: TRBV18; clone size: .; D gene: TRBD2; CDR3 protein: CASSPWSGGVDTQYF; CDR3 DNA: TGTGCCAGCTCACCTTGGAGCGGGGGGGTGGATACGCAGTATTTT
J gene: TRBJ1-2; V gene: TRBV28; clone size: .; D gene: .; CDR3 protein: CASSTTGWDYGYTF; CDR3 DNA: TGTGCCAGCAGTACTACAGGGTGGGACTATGGCTACACCTTC
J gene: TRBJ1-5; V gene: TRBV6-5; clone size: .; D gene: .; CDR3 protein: CASSVRSNQPQHF; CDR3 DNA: TGTGCCAGCAGTGTTAGGAGCAATCAGCCCCAGCATTTT
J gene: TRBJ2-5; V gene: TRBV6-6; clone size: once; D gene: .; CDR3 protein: CASSYRRGQETQYF; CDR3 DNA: TGTGCCAGCAGTTATCGGAGGGGGCAAGAGACCCAGTACTTC
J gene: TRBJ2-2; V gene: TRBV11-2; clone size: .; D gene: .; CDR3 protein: CASSFAGLGTGELFF; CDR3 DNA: TGTGCCAGCAGCTTCGCCGGACTGGGCACCGGGGAGCTGTTTTTT
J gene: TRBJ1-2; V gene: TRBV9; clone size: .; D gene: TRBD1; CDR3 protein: CASSVFDRDYRGYTF; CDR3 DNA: TGTGCCAGCAGCGTGTTTGACAGGGATTATCGTGGCTACACCTTC
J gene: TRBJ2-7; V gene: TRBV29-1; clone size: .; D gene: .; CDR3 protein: CSVWDPGAVTHEQYF; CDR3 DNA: TGCAGCGTTTGGGACCCCGGGGCCGTCACCCACGAGCAGTACTTC
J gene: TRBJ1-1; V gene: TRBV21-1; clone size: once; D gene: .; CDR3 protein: CASRTTGEAFF; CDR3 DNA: TGTGCCAGCAGGACGACGGGAGAAGCTTTCTTT
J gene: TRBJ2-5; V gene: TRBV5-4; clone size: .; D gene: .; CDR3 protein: CASSLGFGRETQYF; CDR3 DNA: TGTGCCAGCAGCTTGGGGTTCGGTCGAGAGACCCAGTACTTC
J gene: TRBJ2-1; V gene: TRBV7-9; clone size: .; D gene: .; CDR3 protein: CASNPDGGGEQFF; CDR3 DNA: TGTGCCAGCAACCCTGACGGTGGTGGGGAGCAGTTCTTC
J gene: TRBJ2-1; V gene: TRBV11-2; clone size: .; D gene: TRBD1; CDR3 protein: CASSPTTGGHEQFF; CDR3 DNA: TGTGCCAGCAGCCCGACTACAGGGGGCCATGAGCAGTTCTTC
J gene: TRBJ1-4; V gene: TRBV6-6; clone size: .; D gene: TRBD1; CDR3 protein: CASSYGTGNEKLFF; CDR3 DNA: TGTGCCAGCAGCTACGGGACAGGGAATGAAAAACTGTTTTTT
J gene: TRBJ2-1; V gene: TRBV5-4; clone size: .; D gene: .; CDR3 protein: CASSLGWGPYNEQFF; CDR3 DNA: TGTGCCAGCAGCTTGGGGTGGGGCCCCTACAATGAGCAGTTCTTC
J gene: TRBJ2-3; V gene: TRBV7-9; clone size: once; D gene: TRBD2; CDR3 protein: CASSVGTSGSDTQYF; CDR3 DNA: TGTGCCAGCAGCGTCGGGACTAGCGGATCCGATACGCAGTATTTT
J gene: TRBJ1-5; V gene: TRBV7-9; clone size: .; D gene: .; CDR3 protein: CASSLAGGRENQPQHF; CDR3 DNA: TGTGCCAGCAGCTTAGCTGGGGGAAGGGAAAATCAGCCCCAGCATTTT
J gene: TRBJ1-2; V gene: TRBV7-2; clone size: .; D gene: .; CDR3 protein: CASSLQKNYGYTF; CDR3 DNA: TGTGCCAGCAGCTTGCAGAAAAACTATGGCTACACCTTC
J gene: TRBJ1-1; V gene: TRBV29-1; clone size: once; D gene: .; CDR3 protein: CSVEDEGTAREAFF; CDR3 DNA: TGCAGCGTTGAAGATGAAGGAACAGCGCGTGAAGCTTTCTTT
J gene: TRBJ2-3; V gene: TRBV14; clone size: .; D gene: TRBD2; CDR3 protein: CASSQAQGAGTRTDTQYF; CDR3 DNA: TGTGCCAGCAGCCAAGCCCAGGGAGCGGGGACCCGCACAGATACGCAGTATTTT
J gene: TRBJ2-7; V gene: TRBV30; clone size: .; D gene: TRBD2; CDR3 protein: CAWTLGGGWSYEQYF; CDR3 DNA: TGTGCCTGGACCCTAGGCGGGGGATGGTCCTACGAGCAGTACTTC